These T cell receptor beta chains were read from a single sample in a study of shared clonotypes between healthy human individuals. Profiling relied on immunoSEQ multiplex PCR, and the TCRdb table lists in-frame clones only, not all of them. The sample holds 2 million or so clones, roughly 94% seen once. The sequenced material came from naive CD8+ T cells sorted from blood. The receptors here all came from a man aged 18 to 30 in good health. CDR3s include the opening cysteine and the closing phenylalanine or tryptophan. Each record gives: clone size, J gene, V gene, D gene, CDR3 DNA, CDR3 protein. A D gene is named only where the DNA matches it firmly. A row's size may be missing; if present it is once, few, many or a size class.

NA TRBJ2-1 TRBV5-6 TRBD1 TGTGCCAGCAGCTTGGGGGACAGCCACAATGAGCAGTTCTTC CASSLGDSHNEQFF
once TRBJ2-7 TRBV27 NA TGTGCCAGCAGTTTATCGGTAGGGGGGGCCCACGAGCAGTACTTC CASSLSVGGAHEQYF
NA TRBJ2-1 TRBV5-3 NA TGTGCCAGAAGGGGACGCTCTTGGGGCAATGAGCAGTTCTTC CARRGRSWGNEQFF
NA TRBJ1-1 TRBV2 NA TGTGCCAGCAGTGAAGAGGGGGGCAGGAACATGAACACTGAAGCTTTCTTT CASSEEGGRNMNTEAFF
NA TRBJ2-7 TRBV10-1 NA TGCGCCAGCAGTGAGGGCCGAGCCTACGAGCAGTACTTC CASSEGRAYEQYF
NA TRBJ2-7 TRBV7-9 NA TGTGCCAGCAGCCCGGGGGCCTTCGAGCAGTACTTC CASSPGAFEQYF
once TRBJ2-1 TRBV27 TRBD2 TGTGCCAGCAGTTTATGGACTAGCGGGGATCCCTACAATGAGCAGTTCTTC CASSLWTSGDPYNEQFF
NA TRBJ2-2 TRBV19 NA TGTGCCAGTAGGGAAAACATGGGGCGAGCCGGGGAGCTGTTTTTT CASRENMGRAGELFF
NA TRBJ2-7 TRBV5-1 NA TGCGCCAGCAGCTTGGGAGAGGGCCCGGTATACGAGCAGTACTTC CASSLGEGPVYEQYF
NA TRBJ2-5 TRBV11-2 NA TGTGCCAGCAGCTTCCCGGGACGGGGCCAAGAGACCCAGTACTTC CASSFPGRGQETQYF
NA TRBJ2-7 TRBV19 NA TGTGCCAGTAGTATGTGGTTAGGGGATATATCCCACGAGCAGTACTTC CASSMWLGDISHEQYF
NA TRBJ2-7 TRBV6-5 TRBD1 TGTGCCAGCATTGGACAGGCCCCACCCTACGAGCAGTACTTC CASIGQAPPYEQYF
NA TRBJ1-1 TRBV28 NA TGTGCCAGCAGTTCCCCCCGTGGTGAAGCTTTCTTT CASSSPRGEAFF
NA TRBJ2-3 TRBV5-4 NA TGTGCCAGCAGCTTGGCTTTCTCTGGCCTTTTAGATACGCAGTATTTT CASSLAFSGLLDTQYF
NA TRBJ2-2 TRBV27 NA TGTGCGTCGAGATTCATCGAGGGAGAGCTGTTTTTT CASRFIEGELFF
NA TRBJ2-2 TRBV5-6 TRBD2 TGTGCCAGCAGCTTGAAGCGGGAGGGCCCCGGGGAGCTGTTTTTT CASSLKREGPGELFF
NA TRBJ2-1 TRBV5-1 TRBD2 TGCGCCAGCCAGATGACTAGCGGATTCTCCTACAATGAGCAGTTCTTC CASQMTSGFSYNEQFF
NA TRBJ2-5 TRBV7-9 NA TGTGCCAGCAGCTTTCGCCCGGGACACAAACAAGAGACCCAGTACTTC CASSFRPGHKQETQYF
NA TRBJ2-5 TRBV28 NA TGTGCCAGCAGTTTAAGACAGGAGGTGCTGGAGACCCAGTACTTC CASSLRQEVLETQYF
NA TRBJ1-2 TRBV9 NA TGTGCCAGCAGCGGCCCGGGTCCGGACCGAAAAGGGGGTTGGGGTTATGGCTACACCTTC CASSGPGPDRKGGWGYGYTF
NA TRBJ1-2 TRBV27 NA TGTGCCAGCAGTTCGGGGGGCTCTCACTATGGCTACACCTTC CASSSGGSHYGYTF
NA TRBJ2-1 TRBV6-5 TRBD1 TGTGCCAGCCGACAGGGGGACAATGAGCAGTTCTTC CASRQGDNEQFF
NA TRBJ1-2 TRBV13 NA TGTGCCAGCAGCTTTGCGGGGAGGGCCGGTCCCTACGATGGCTACACCTTC CASSFAGRAGPYDGYTF
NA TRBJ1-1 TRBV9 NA TGTGCCAGCAGCGTGGGCAGGCAATTGAACACTGAAGCTTTCTTT CASSVGRQLNTEAFF